This TCR beta chain appears in the sequencing data of a study of blood T cells in healthy people across ages. This CDR3 comprises 15 residues. Trimming took off 5 bases at V and 5 bases at J, with 19 bases between the two ends. The germline V gene encodes CDR1 SGHTA and CDR2 FQGNSA. A J-beta primer mix and a sample-barcoded 5' primer were used in a second PCR of roughly 7 to 12 cycles. TCRdb reprocessed the 5' RACE reads via MiXCR and lists one record per CDR3 protein. Of 730,000 or so distinct CDR3 sequences in the sample, around 40% were seen once. Roughly 9 milliliters of peripheral blood were drawn from each donor.

The chain joins TRBV7-2 to TRBJ2-7, with D hard to call. The sequenced material came from blood. The TCR originated in a woman aged 55 to 70 in good health. The CDR3 DNA reads as TGTGCCAGCAGCCCACCAAGCCTCTCCCCGGACGAGCAGTACTTC. Its translation: CASSPPSLSPDEQYF.